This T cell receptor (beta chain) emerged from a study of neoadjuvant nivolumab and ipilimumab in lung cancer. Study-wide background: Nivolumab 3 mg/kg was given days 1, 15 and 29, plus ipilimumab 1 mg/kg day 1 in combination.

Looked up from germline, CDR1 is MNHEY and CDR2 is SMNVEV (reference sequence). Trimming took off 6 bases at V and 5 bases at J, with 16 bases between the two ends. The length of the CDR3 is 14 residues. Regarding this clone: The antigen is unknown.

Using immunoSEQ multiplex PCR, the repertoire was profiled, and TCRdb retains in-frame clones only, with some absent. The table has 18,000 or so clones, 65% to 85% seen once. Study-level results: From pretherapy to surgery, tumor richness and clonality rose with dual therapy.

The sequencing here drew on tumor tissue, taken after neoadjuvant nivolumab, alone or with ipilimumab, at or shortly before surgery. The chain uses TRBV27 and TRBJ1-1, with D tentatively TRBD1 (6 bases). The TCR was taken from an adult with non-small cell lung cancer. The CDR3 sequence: CASSLVRGGTEAFF. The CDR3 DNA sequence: TGTGCCAGCAGCCTCGTGAGGGGGGGAACTGAAGCTTTCTTT.